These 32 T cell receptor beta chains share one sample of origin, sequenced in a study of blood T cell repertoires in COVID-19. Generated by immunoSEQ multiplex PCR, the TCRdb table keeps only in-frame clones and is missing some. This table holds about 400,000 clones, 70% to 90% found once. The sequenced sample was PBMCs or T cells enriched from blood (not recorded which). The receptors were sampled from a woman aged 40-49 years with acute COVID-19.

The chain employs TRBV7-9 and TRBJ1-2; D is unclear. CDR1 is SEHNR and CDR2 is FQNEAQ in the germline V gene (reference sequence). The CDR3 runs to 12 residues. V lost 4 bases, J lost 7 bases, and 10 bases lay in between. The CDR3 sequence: CASSSGEGGYTF. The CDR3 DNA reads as TGTGCCAGCAGCTCCGGGGAGGGTGGCTACACCTTC.

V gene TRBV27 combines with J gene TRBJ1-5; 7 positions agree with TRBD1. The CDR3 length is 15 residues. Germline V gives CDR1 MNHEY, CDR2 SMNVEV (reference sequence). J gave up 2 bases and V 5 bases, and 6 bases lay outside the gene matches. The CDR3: CASSPQGIGNQPQHF. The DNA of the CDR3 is TGTGCCAGCAGTCCACAGGGGATAGGCAATCAGCCCCAGCATTTT.

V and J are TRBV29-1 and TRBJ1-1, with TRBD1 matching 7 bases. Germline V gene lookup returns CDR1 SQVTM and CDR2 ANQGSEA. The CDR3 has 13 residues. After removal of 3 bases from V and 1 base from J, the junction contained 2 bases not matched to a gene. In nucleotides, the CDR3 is TGCAGCGTTGATACAGGGGCGAACACTGAAGCTTTCTTT. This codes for CSVDTGANTEAFF.

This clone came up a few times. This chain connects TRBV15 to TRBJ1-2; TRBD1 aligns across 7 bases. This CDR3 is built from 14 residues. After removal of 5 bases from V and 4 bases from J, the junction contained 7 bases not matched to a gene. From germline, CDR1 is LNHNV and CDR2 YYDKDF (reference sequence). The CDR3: CATSVRDRFYGYTF. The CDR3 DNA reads TGTGCCACCAGCGTGCGGGACAGATTCTATGGCTACACCTTC.

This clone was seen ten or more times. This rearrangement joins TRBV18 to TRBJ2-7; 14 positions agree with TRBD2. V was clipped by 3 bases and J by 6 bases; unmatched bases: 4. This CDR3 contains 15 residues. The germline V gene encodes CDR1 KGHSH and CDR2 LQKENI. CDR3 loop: CASSPAGLAGAEQYF. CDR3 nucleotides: TGTGCCAGCTCACCTGCGGGACTAGCGGGGGCCGAGCAGTACTTC.

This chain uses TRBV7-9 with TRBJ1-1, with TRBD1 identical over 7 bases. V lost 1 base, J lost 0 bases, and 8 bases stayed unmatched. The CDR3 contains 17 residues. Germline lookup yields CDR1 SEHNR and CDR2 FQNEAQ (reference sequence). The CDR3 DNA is TGTGCCAGCAGCTTAGGGAGGGGGCGGAGCATGAACACTGAAGCTTTCTTT. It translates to CASSLGRGRSMNTEAFF.

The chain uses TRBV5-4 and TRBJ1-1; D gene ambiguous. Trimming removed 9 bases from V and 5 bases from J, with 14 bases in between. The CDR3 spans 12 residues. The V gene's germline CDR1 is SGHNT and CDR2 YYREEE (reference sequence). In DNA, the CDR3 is TGTGCCACCAAGGGAGGCGCAACTGAAGCTTTCTTT. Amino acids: CATKGGATEAFF.

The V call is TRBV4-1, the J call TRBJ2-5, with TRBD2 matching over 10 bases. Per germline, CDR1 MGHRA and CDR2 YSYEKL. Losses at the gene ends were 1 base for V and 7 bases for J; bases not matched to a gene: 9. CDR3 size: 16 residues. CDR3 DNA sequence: TGCGCCAGCAGCCAAGCGGCAGCGGGGGGGCGGAGGACCCAGTACTTC. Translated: CASSQAAAGGRRTQYF.

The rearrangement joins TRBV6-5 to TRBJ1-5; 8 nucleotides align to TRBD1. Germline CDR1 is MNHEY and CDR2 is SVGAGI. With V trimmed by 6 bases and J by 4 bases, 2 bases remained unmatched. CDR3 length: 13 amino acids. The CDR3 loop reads CASRGQDNQPQHF. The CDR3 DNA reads TGTGCCAGCAGGGGACAGGATAATCAGCCCCAGCATTTT.

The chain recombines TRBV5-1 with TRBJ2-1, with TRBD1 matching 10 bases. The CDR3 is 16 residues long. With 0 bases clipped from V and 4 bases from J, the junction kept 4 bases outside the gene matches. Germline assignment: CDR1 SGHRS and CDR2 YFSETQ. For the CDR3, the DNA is TGCGCCAGCAGCTTGGTACCGGGACAGGGGTACAATGAGCAGTTCTTC. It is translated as CASSLVPGQGYNEQFF.

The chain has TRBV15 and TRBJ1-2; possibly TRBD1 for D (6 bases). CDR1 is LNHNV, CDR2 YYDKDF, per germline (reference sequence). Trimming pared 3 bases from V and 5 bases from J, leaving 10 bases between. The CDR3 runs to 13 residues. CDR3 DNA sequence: TGTGCCACCAGCAGGCCTGGGACATATGGCTACACCTTC. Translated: CATSRPGTYGYTF.

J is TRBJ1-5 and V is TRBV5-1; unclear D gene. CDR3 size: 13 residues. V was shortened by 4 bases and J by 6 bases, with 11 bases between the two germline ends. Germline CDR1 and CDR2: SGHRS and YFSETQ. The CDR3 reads CASSREGSQPQHF. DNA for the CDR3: TGCGCCAGCAGCCGAGAGGGATCTCAGCCCCAGCATTTT. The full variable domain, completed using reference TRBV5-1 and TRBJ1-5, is KAGVTQTPRYLIKTRGQQVTLSCSPISGHRSVSWYQQTPGQGLQFLFEYFSETQRNKGNFPGRFSGRQFSNSRSEMNVSTLELGDSALYLCASSREGSQPQHFGDGTRLSIL.

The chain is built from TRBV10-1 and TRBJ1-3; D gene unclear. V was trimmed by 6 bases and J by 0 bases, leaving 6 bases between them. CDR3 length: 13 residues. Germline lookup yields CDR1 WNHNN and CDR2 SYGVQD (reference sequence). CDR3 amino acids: CASRSSSGNTIYF. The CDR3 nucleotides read TGCGCCAGCAGGTCCAGCTCTGGAAACACCATATATTTT.

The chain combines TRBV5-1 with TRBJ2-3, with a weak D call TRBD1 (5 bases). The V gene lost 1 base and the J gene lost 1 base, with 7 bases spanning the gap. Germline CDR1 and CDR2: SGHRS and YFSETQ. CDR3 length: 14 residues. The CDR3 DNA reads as TGCGCCAGCAGCTTGATAGGGGGCACAGATACGCAGTATTTT. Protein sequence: CASSLIGGTDTQYF.

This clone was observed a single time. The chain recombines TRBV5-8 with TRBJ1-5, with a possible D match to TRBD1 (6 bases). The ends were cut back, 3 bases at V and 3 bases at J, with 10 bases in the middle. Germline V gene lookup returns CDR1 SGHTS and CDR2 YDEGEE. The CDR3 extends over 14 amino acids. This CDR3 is CASSYTGYNQPQHF. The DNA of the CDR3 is TGTGCCAGCAGCTACACAGGGTACAATCAGCCCCAGCATTTT.

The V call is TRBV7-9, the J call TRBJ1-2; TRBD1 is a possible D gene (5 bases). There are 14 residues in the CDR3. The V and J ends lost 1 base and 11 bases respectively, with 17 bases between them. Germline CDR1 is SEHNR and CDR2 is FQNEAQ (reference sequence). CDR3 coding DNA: TGTGCCAGCAGCTTAGAAGGGGACTTAACTGGTTACACCTTC. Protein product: CASSLEGDLTGYTF.

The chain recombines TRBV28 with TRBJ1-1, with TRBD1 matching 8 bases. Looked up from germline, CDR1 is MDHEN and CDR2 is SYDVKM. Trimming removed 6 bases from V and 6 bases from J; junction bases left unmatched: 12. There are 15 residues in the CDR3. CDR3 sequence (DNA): TGTGCCAGCAGCCGGGACAGGCCAGGGCGGGCTGAAGCTTTCTTT. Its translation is CASSRDRPGRAEAFF. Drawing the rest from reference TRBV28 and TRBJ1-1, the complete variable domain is DVKVTQSSRYLVKRTGEKVFLECVQDMDHENMFWYRQDPGLGLRLIYFSYDVKMKEKGDIPEGYSVSREKKERFSLILESASTNQTSMYLCASSRDRPGRAEAFFGQGTRLTVV.

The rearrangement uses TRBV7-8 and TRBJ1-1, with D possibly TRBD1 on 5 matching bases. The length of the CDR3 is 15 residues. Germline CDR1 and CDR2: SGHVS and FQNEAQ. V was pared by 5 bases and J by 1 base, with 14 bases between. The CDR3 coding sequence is TGTGCCAGCAGCGAAGGTGGGGGGGGGAACACTGAAGCTTTCTTT. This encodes CASSEGGGGNTEAFF.

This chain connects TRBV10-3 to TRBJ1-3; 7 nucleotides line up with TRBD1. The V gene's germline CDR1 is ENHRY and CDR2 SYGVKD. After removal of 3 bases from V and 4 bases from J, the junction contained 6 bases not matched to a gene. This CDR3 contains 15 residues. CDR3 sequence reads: CAISEGGQSGNTIYF. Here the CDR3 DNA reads TGTGCCATCAGTGAAGGGGGACAGAGCGGAAACACCATATATTTT.

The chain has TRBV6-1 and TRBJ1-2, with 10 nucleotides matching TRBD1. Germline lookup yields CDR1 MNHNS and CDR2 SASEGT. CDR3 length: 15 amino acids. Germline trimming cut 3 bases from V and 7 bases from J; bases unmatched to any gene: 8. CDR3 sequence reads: CASSDLRRTGGGYTF. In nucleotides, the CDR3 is TGTGCCAGCAGTGATTTAAGGAGGACAGGGGGTGGCTACACCTTC.

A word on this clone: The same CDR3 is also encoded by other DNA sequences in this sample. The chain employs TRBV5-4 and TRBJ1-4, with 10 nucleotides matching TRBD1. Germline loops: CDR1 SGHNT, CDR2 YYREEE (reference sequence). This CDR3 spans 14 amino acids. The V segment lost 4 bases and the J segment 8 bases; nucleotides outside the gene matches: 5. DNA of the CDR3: TGTGCCAGCAGCCGGGACAGGGGAGACGAAAAACTGTTTTTT. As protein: CASSRDRGDEKLFF. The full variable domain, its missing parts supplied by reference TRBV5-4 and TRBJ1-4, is ETGVTQSPTHLIKTRGQQVTLRCSSQSGHNTVSWYQQALGQGPQFIFQYYREEENGRGNFPPRFSGLQFPNYSSELNVNALELDDSALYLCASSRDRGDEKLFFGSGTQLSVL.

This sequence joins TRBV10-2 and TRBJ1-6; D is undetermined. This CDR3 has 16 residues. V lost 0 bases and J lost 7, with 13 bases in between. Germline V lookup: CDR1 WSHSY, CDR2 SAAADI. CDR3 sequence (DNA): TGCGCCAGCAGTGAGTCGAGGACCTCGGGGAATTCACCCCTCCACTTT. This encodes CASSESRTSGNSPLHF.

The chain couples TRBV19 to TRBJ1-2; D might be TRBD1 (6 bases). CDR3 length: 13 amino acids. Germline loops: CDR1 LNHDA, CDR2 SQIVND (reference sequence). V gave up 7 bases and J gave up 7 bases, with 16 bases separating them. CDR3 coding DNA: TGTGCCAGTACTTATTCTACAGGGTCTGGCTACACCTTC. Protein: CASTYSTGSGYTF.

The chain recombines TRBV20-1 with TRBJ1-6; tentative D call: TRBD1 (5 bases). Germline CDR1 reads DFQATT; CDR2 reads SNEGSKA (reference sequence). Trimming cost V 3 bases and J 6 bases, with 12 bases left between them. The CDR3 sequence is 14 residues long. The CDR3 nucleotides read TGCAGTGCTAGTGAAAGGGGAATTAATTCACCCCTCCACTTT. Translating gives CSASERGINSPLHF.

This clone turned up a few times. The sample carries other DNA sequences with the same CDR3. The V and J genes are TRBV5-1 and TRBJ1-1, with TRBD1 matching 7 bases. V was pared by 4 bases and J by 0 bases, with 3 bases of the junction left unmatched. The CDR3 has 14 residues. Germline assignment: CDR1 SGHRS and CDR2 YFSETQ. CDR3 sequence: CASSLGTVNTEAFF. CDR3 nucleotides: TGCGCCAGCAGCCTCGGGACAGTGAACACTGAAGCTTTCTTT.

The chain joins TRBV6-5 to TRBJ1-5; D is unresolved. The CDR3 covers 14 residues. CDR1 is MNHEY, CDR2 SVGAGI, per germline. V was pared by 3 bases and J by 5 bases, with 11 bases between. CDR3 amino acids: CASSYNREHQPQHF. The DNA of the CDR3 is TGTGCCAGCAGTTATAACAGAGAGCATCAGCCCCAGCATTTT.

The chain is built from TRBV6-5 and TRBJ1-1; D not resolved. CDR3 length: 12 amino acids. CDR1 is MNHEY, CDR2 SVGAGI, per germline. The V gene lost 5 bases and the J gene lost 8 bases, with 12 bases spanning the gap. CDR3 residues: CASSPRPREAFF. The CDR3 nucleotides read TGTGCCAGCAGTCCACGGCCCAGGGAAGCTTTCTTT.

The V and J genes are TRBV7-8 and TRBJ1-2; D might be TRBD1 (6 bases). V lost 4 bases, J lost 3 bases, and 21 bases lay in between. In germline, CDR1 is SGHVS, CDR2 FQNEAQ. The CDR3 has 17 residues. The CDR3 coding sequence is TGTGCCAGCAGCTCCGGTCCGAAGGACAGTTTTCACTATGGCTACACCTTC. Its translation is CASSSGPKDSFHYGYTF. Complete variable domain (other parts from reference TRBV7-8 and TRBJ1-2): GAGVSQSPRYKVAKRGQDVALRCDPISGHVSLFWYQQALGQGPEFLTYFQNEAQLDKSGLPSDRFFAERPEGSVSTLKIQRTQQEDSAVYLCASSSGPKDSFHYGYTFGSGTRLTVV.

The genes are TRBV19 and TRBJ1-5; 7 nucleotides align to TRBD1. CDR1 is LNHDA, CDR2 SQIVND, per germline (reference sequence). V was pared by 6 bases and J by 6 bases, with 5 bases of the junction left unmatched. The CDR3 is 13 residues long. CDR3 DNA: TGTGCCAGTAGCTTCGACAGGGCTCAGCCCCAGCATTTT. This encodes CASSFDRAQPQHF. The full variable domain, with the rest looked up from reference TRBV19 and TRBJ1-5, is DGGITQSPKYLFRKEGQNVTLSCEQNLNHDAMYWYRQDPGQGLRLIYYSQIVNDFQKGDIAEGYSVSREKKESFPLTVTSAQKNPTAFYLCASSFDRAQPQHFGDGTRLSIL.

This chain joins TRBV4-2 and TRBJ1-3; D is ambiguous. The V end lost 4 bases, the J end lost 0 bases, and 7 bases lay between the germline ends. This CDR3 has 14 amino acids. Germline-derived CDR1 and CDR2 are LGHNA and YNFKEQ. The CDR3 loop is CASSLGGSGNTIYF. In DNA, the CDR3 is TGTGCCAGCAGCCTAGGAGGCTCTGGAAACACCATATATTTT.

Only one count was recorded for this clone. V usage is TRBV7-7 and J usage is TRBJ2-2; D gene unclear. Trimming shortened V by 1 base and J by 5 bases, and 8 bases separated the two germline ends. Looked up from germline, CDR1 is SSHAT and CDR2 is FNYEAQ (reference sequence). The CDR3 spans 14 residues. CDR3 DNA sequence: TGTGCCAGCAGCTTAGACAGATCTACCGGGGAGCTGTTTTTT. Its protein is CASSLDRSTGELFF. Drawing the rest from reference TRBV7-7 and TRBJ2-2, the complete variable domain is GAGVSQSPRYKVTKRGQDVTLRCDPISSHATLYWYQQALGQGPEFLTYFNYEAQPDKSGLPSDRFSAERPEGSISTLTIQRTEQRDSAMYRCASSLDRSTGELFFGEGSRLTVL.

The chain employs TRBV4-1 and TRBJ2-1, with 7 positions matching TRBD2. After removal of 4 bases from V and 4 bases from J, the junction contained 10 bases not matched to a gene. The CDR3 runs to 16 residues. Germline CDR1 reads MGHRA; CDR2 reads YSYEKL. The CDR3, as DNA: TGCGCCAGCAGCCCCGCCACTAGCGCCGGGTACAATGAGCAGTTCTTC. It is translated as CASSPATSAGYNEQFF.